This is a list of T cell receptor beta chains from one sample in a study of T-cell reconstitution after alpha-beta-depleted transplantation in children. One entry per CDR3 protein, called by TCRdb with MiXCR from the PCR reads. Among some 350,000 distinct CDR3 sequences listed, about 17% were seen once. Specimen: PBMCs, mostly from graft donor cells, collected 360 days after TCRalphabeta/CD19-depleted stem cell transplant. Every receptor here comes from a male patient between 2 and 15 years old who had a stem cell transplant for acute lymphoblastic leukemia, so the T cells may come from the graft donor. Both conserved end residues are part of each CDR3. A D gene is named only where the DNA matches it firmly. The size entry is marked missing in some rows and otherwise reads once, few, many or a size class.

j_call	v_call	clone_size	d_call	cdr3_aa	cdr3_nt
TRBJ2-1	TRBV12-3/TRBV12-4	-	-	CASRGPNEQFF	TGTGCCAGCCGGGGACCCAATGAGCAGTTCTTC
TRBJ2-2	TRBV20-1	few	TRBD1	CSARDQGQPTGELFF	TGCAGTGCTAGAGACCAGGGACAGCCCACCGGGGAGCTGTTTTTT
TRBJ2-5	TRBV12-3/TRBV12-4	few	-	CASSLVRRRETQYF	TGTGCCAGCAGTTTAGTCCGACGGAGAGAGACCCAGTACTTC
TRBJ2-1	TRBV27	few	-	CASSLSRGAGYNEQFF	TGTGCCAGCAGTTTATCTCGGGGGGCAGGGTACAATGAGCAGTTCTTC
TRBJ2-7	TRBV20-1	few	TRBD2	CSARGSGLAGPEQYF	TGCAGTGCTAGAGGCTCGGGACTAGCGGGACCCGAGCAGTACTTC
TRBJ1-4	TRBV7-8	-	-	CASSLWGVELFF	TGTGCCAGCAGCTTATGGGGGGTGGAACTGTTTTTT
TRBJ2-7	TRBV28	few	-	CASSPGRLGSYEQYF	TGTGCCAGCAGCCCCGGCCGGCTAGGCTCCTACGAGCAGTACTTC
TRBJ2-1	TRBV2	-	-	CASSKARGSGGNEQFF	TGTGCCAGCAGTAAGGCGAGGGGTTCTGGGGGCAATGAGCAGTTCTTC
TRBJ2-3	TRBV12-3/TRBV12-4	-	TRBD2	CASNSMAGVGTDTQYF	TGTGCCAGCAACTCGATGGCGGGAGTGGGGACAGATACGCAGTATTTT
TRBJ1-5	TRBV7-8	-	TRBD1	CASSIRTGFSNQPQHF	TGTGCCAGCAGCATAAGGACAGGGTTTTCCAATCAGCCCCAGCATTTT
TRBJ2-1	TRBV20-1	-	TRBD2	CSARGGAGGPVGQFF	TGCAGTGCCCGTGGGGGCGCGGGAGGGCCTGTGGGGCAGTTCTTC
TRBJ2-7	TRBV7-9	few	-	CASSFGRPLVEQYF	TGTGCCAGCAGCTTCGGAAGACCGCTCGTAGAGCAGTACTTC
TRBJ2-7	TRBV7-2	few	TRBD2	CASSSVAGGSYEQYF	TGTGCCAGCAGCTCCGTAGCGGGAGGGTCCTACGAGCAGTACTTC
TRBJ2-1	TRBV12-3/TRBV12-4	many	-	CASSDSPFTENNEQFF	TGTGCCAGCAGTGACTCCCCTTTTACAGAGAACAATGAGCAGTTCTTC
TRBJ2-7	TRBV20-1	few	TRBD2	CSARLTSFSGRNYEQYF	TGCAGTGCTAGATTAACCTCCTTTAGCGGGAGGAACTACGAGCAGTACTTC
TRBJ2-1	TRBV20-1	many	-	CSVEVAENGQFF	TGCAGTGTTGAGGTGGCCGAGAATGGGCAGTTCTTC
TRBJ2-1	TRBV12-3/TRBV12-4	many	-	CASNPRGPLYNEQFF	TGTGCCAGCAATCCCCGGGGACCCCTCTACAATGAGCAGTTCTTC
TRBJ1-2	TRBV9	few	-	CASSVGGGLANYGYTF	TGTGCCAGCAGCGTAGGGGGGGGCCTAGCTAACTATGGCTACACCTTC
TRBJ1-4	TRBV5-1	few	-	CASSLGPSDNEKLFF	TGCGCCAGCAGCTTGGGTCCGTCTGATAATGAAAAACTGTTTTTT
TRBJ2-3	TRBV6-5	few	TRBD2	CASSYSSGRATDTQYF	TGTGCCAGCAGTTACTCGAGCGGGAGGGCCACAGATACGCAGTATTTT
TRBJ2-2	TRBV12-3/TRBV12-4	few	-	CASSPKEWNTGELFF	TGTGCCAGCAGTCCTAAGGAGTGGAACACCGGGGAGCTGTTTTTT
TRBJ2-7	TRBV12-3/TRBV12-4	-	TRBD1	CASSFHDRGPVGEQYF	TGTGCCAGCAGTTTTCACGACAGGGGGCCGGTTGGCGAGCAGTACTTC
TRBJ2-1	TRBV2	few	TRBD2	CASSEVGLAGLGTATVYNEQFF	TGTGCCAGCAGTGAAGTGGGACTAGCGGGCCTGGGAACGGCTACGGTCTACAATGAGCAGTTCTTC
TRBJ1-1	TRBV5-6	-	-	CASSFAGEAFF	TGTGCCAGCAGCTTTGCGGGGGAAGCTTTCTTT
TRBJ2-2	TRBV15	-	-	CATSGHGELFF	TGTGCCACCAGCGGACATGGGGAGCTGTTTTTT